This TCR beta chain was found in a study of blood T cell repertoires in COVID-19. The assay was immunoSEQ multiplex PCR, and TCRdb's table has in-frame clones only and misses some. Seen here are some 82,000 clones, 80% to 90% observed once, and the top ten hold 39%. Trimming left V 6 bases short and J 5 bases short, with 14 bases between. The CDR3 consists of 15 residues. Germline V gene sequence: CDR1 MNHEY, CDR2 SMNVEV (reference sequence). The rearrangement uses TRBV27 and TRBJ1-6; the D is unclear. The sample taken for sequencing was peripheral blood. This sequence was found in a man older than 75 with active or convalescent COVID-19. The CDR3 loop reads CASSSSTLDNSPLHF. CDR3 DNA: TGTGCCAGCAGCTCATCGACACTGGATAATTCACCCCTCCACTTT.